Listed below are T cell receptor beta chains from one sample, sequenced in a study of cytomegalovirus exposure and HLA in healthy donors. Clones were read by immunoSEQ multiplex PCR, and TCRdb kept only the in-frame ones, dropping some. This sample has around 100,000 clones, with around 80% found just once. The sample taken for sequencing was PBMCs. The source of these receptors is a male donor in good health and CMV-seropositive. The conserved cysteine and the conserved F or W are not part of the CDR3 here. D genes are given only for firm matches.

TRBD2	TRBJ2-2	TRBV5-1	ASSSGLAGGPNTGELF
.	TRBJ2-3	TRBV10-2	ASALGPPGGTQY
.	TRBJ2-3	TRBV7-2	ASSLDGSSTDTQY
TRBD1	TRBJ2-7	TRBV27	ASSTTGGILNEQY
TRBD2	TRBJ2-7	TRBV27	ASSLLRGRADEQY
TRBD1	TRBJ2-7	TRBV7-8	ASTSLGTGYYEQY
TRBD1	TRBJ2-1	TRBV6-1	ASRADRGGGEQF
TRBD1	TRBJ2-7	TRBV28	ASTIPGTGSREQY
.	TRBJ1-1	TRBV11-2	ASSLPRQNTEAF
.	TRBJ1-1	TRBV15	ATSRGFVRVTEAF
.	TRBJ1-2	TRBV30	AWSVTGMANYGYT
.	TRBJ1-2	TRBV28	ASSADISIT
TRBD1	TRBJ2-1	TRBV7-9	ASSSMTGGNYNEQF
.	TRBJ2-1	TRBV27	ASSLIQGLNEQF
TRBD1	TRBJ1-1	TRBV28	ASSLKGRGRGDTEAF
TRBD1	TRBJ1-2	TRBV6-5	ASKPGTGNYGYT
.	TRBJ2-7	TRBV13	ASSPLTSLISYEQY
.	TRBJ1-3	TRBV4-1	ASSQTGTPTGNTIY
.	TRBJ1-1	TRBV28	ASSLAGNTEAF
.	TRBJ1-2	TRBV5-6	ASSLWKGEGGYGYT
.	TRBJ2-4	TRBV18	ASSPPELGVKNIQY
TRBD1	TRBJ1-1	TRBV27	ASSVQGLNTEAF
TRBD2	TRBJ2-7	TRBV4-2	ASSYDRGDYEQY
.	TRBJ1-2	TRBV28	ASSFGGRFYGYT
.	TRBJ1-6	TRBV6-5	ASSYGIGSSPLH
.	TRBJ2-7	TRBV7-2	ASSFTRDYEQY
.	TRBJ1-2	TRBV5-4	ASSLRQTHYGYT
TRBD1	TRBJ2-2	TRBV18	ASSPGQADTGELF
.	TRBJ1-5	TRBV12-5	ASGLPRGYRNQPQH
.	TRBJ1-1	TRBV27	ASSLSSGNTEAF
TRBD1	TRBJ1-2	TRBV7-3	ASSSPTGSVSGGYT
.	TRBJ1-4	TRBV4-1	ASSQGTGQAVEKLF
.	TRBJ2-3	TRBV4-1	ASSPEETSTDTQY
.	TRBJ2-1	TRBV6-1	ASSDGHRYNEQF
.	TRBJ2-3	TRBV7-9	ASSSGDPTQY
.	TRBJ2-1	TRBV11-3	ASSSQFNEQF
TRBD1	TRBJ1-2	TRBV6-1	ASTWDRGPNYGYT
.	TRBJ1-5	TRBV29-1	SVGHPGDQPQH
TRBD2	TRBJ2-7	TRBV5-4	ASSPGLVAYEQY
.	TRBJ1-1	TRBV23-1	ASRWGTGGLCGTEAF
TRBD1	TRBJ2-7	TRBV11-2	ASSLGAGGSSYEQY